The 9 T cell receptor beta chains reported below all come from one sample, sequenced in a study of neurological immune-mediated disorders. TCRdb re-derived calls from the 5' RACE reads in MiXCR, one entry per CDR3 protein. The data hold about 59,000 distinct CDR3 sequences, with around 24% observed a single time. Time point described: technical triplicate 2. The sequenced sample consisted of PBMCs. The receptors shown here come from a man aged 55 to 70 with HTLV-1-associated myelopathy (HAM/TSP).

This clonotype was seen many times. This chain joins TRBV7-8 and TRBJ1-5, with a tentative D call TRBD1 (5 bases). V was cut by 5 bases and J by 9 bases, with 11 bases left in between. From germline, CDR1 is SGHVS and CDR2 FQNEAQ. The CDR3 spans 12 residues. The CDR3 spells CASSGDGGPQHF. The CDR3 DNA follows: TGTGCCAGCAGCGGGGACGGAGGGCCCCAGCATTTT.

In its sample, this clonotype was seen a few times. The chain joins TRBV5-1 to TRBJ2-1, with TRBD2 matching 12 bases. V dropped 1 base and J dropped 8; count of bases not matched to a gene: 16. From germline, CDR1 is SGHRS and CDR2 YFSETQ. The CDR3 is 19 residues long. As DNA, the CDR3 is TGCGCCAGCAGCTTGAGTCTAGCGGGAGGGCCGTCGTCTGGCGATGAGCAGTTCTTC. As protein: CASSLSLAGGPSSGDEQFF.

J is TRBJ2-5 and V is TRBV30; D possibly corresponds to TRBD1 (5 bases). Germline assignment: CDR1 GTSNPN and CDR2 SVGIG (reference sequence). V was cut by 2 bases and J by 2 bases, with 6 bases left in between. CDR3 length: 12 residues. The CDR3, as DNA: TGTGCCTGGAGTACAGGTCAAGAGACCCAGTACTTC. Translation: CAWSTGQETQYF. Filled out from reference TRBV30 and TRBJ2-5, the complete variable domain reads SQTIHQWPATLVQPVGSPLSLECTVEGTSNPNLYWYRQAAGRGLQLLFYSVGIGQISSEVPQNLSASRPQDRQFILSSKKLLLSDSGFYLCAWSTGQETQYFGPGTRLLVL.

This clonotype was seen ten or more times. The J gene is TRBJ2-7, the V gene TRBV5-1; weak D call: TRBD1 (6 bases). Germline V gene data show CDR1 as SGHRS and CDR2 as YFSETQ. The ends were cut back, 4 bases at V and 5 bases at J, with 16 bases in the middle. This CDR3 has 14 amino acids. This CDR3 reads CASSATGLTNEQYF. The CDR3 bases are TGCGCCAGCAGCGCGACAGGCTTAACGAACGAGCAGTACTTC.

This clonotype was recorded many times. The V call is TRBV27, the J call TRBJ2-7, with TRBD2 matching over 12 bases. The germline gives CDR1 MNHEY, CDR2 SMNVEV (reference sequence). Trimming removed 3 bases from V and 6 bases from J; junction bases left unmatched: 12. CDR3 length: 17 amino acids. The DNA of the CDR3 is TGTGCCAGCAGTTTGTCCGGGACTAGCGGGCTTGCTGCCGAGCAGTACTTC. Its protein product is CASSLSGTSGLAAEQYF.

The rearrangement links TRBV28 to TRBJ2-7, with TRBD2 matching over 10 bases. The CDR3 runs to 18 residues. CDR1 is MDHEN and CDR2 is SYDVKM in the germline V gene. V was clipped by 10 bases and J by 3 bases; unmatched bases: 21. The CDR3 loop reads CANPPGGLAGVNNYEQYF. The CDR3 DNA sequence: TGTGCCAACCCCCCAGGGGGGCTAGCGGGAGTAAACAACTACGAGCAGTACTTC. The entire variable domain, with the rest obtained from reference TRBV28 and TRBJ2-7, is as follows: DVKVTQSSRYLVKRTGEKVFLECVQDMDHENMFWYRQDPGLGLRLIYFSYDVKMKEKGDIPEGYSVSREKKERFSLILESASTNQTSMYLCANPPGGLAGVNNYEQYFGPGTRLTVT.

This clonotype was found many times. V gene TRBV5-1 combines with J gene TRBJ2-1, with 7 bases that match TRBD1. The CDR3 spans 14 residues. Germline loops: CDR1 SGHRS, CDR2 YFSETQ. The V gene end was trimmed by 6 bases and the J gene end by 8 bases; junction bases not matched to a gene: 11. CDR3 sequence: CASNDRDRRDEQFF. The DNA of the CDR3 is TGCGCCAGCAACGACAGGGACCGCCGCGATGAGCAGTTCTTC.

By sample share, this clonotype is medium-sized. The chain joins TRBV5-1 to TRBJ2-1; 8 nucleotides line up with TRBD2. Germline trimming cut 1 base from V and 5 bases from J; bases unmatched to any gene: 5. The CDR3 has 15 residues. Germline CDR1 and CDR2: SGHRS and YFSETQ. This CDR3 is CASSLLAGADNEQFF. In DNA, the CDR3 is TGCGCCAGCAGCTTGCTAGCGGGCGCCGACAATGAGCAGTTCTTC. The full variable domain, with the rest looked up from reference TRBV5-1 and TRBJ2-1, is KAGVTQTPRYLIKTRGQQVTLSCSPISGHRSVSWYQQTPGQGLQFLFEYFSETQRNKGNFPGRFSGRQFSNSRSEMNVSTLELGDSALYLCASSLLAGADNEQFFGPGTRLTVL.

Ten or more counts support this clonotype. The chain recombines TRBV7-2 with TRBJ1-1; D is ambiguous. This CDR3 contains 15 residues. Germline-derived CDR1 and CDR2 are SGHTA and FQGNSA. Between the trimmed V and J ends, which lost 0 bases and 1 base, there was a span of 9 bases. This CDR3 is CASSLAGRRNTEAFF. The CDR3, as DNA: TGTGCCAGCAGCTTAGCGGGCAGACGGAACACTGAAGCTTTCTTT.